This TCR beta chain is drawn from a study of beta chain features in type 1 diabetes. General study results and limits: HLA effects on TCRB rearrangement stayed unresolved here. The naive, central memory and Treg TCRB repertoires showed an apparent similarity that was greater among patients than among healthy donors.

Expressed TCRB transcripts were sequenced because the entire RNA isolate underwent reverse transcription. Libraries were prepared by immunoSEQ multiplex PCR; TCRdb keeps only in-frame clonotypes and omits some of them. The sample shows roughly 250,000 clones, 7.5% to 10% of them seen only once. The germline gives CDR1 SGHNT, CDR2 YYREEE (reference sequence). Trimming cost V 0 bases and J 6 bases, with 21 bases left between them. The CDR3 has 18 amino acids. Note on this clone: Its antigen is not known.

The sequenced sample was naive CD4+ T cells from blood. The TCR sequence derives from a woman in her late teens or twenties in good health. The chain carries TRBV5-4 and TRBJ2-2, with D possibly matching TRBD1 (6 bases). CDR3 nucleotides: TGTGCCAGCAGCTTGGCCCCAGGGGCCCCCCCTAACTCCGGGGAGCTGTTTTTT. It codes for CASSLAPGAPPNSGELFF.